This TCR beta chain was captured in a study of cytomegalovirus exposure and HLA in healthy donors. Findings of the study overall: A later analysis showed HLA-associated TCR beta chains outstripping equally common others in clonal expansion. Most CMV-associated TCR beta chains appeared HLA-restricted in a later analysis. Productive status was seen about 90% or about 30% of the time for most TCR beta V segments in an earlier analysis.

Primers: 60 Vbeta forward and 13 Jbeta reverse. Sequencing used immunoSEQ multiplex PCR; TCRdb keeps in-frame clones, though not all of them. The sample lists 120,000 to 150,000 clones; under 80% were seen once. On this clone: Its antigen is still unknown.

Sequenced sample: PBMCs. This sequence originates from a male donor in good health and CMV-seronegative.

Here the CDR3 DNA reads TGTGCCACCGTGGGGGGTTTGAGTACAGATACGCAGTATTTT. It is translated as CATVGGLSTDTQYF. This chain joins TRBV6-1 and TRBJ2-3, with D maybe TRBD2 (6 bases). Trimming left V 10 bases short and J 3 bases short, with 17 bases between. Per germline, CDR1 MNHNS and CDR2 SASEGT. The CDR3 loop spans 14 amino acids.